Listed below are T cell receptor beta chains from one sample, sequenced in a study of beta chain features in type 1 diabetes. Method: immunoSEQ multiplex PCR; TCRdb's copy keeps in-frame clones and lacks some. The sample records roughly 380,000 clones, 15% to 20% being singletons. Material: naive CD4+ T cells from blood. The receptor set was obtained from a woman under 30 in good health. CDR3s include the opening cysteine and the closing phenylalanine or tryptophan. The order of the fields is V gene, J gene, clone size, D gene, CDR3 DNA, CDR3 protein. D genes are given only for firm matches. Clone size, where shown, is once, few, many, or a class for clones that have expanded.

TRBV7-7	TRBJ2-1	NA	TRBD2	TGTGCTAGCAGCCCGATAGCGGGAGGAAATGAGCAGTTCTTC	CASSPIAGGNEQFF
TRBV10-3	TRBJ1-1	NA	NA	TGTGCCATCAGCACACAGGGAAACACTGAAGCTTTCTTT	CAISTQGNTEAFF
TRBV6-4	TRBJ2-7	NA	TRBD2	TGTGCCAGCAGTGACTCTAAAAGGGGAGGGTTGCGGTACTTC	CASSDSKRGGLRYF
TRBV7-9	TRBJ2-5	NA	NA	TGTGCCAGCAGCTCGTCCCTGGAGACCCAGTACTTC	CASSSSLETQYF
TRBV7-6	TRBJ1-6	NA	TRBD1	TGTGCCAGCAGCTTAGCGACAGGGGACTCACCCCTCCACTTT	CASSLATGDSPLHF
TRBV25-1	TRBJ1-1	NA	NA	TGTGCCAGCAGTGAACCCTTGGAGGCTGAAGCTTTCTTT	CASSEPLEAEAFF
TRBV18	TRBJ2-3	NA	TRBD1	TGTGCCAGCTCACCAAAGCTTGGGACAGGTGGCACAGATACGCAGTATTTT	CASSPKLGTGGTDTQYF
TRBV29-1	TRBJ1-1	few	NA	TGCAGCGTGGGGGACTCACTGAACACTGAAGCTTTCTTT	CSVGDSLNTEAFF
TRBV7-2	TRBJ2-3	few	TRBD2	TGTGCCAGCAGCCCCCGGGGGGGACTCGCGGGAGATACGCAGTATTTT	CASSPRGGLAGDTQYF
TRBV11-3	TRBJ2-1	few	TRBD2	TGTGCCAGCAGCTTGACGAGCGGGATAGGGCATGAGCAGTTCTTC	CASSLTSGIGHEQFF
TRBV5-1	TRBJ2-3	few	NA	TGCGCCAGCAGCTTGCAACATAGCACAGATACGCAGTATTTT	CASSLQHSTDTQYF
TRBV7-9	TRBJ1-4	NA	NA	TGTGCCTCATCCGGGTCCGGTGAAAAACTGTTTTTT	CASSGSGEKLFF
TRBV28	TRBJ1-5	NA	TRBD1	TGTGCCAGCAGTCCCGGACAGGGTGATCAGCCCCAGCATTTT	CASSPGQGDQPQHF
TRBV5-4	TRBJ2-3	few	TRBD2	TGTGCCAGCAGCTTCGGACTAGCGGCCACAGATACGCAGTATTTT	CASSFGLAATDTQYF
TRBV7-2	TRBJ2-1	NA	TRBD2	TGTGCCAGCAGCTTAGGAGCTAGCGGGAGAACCTATGAGCAGTTCTTC	CASSLGASGRTYEQFF
TRBV18	TRBJ2-5	NA	TRBD1	TGTGCCAGCTCACTCCCCGGACAGGGAAGTACGGAGACCCAGTACTTC	CASSLPGQGSTETQYF
TRBV4-1	TRBJ2-1	NA	TRBD1	TGCGCCAGCAGCCAAGATACCGCTAGGGGGCCGTTCTTC	CASSQDTARGPFF
TRBV4-2	TRBJ2-5	NA	NA	TGTGCCAGCGGGGGGGCCGGCGAGACCCAGTACTTC	CASGGAGETQYF
TRBV4-1	TRBJ1-2	few	TRBD1	TGCGCCAGCAGCCAAGAGGGCAGGGGGAACTATGGCTACCCGAATATGACCTTC	CASSQEGRGNYGYPNMTF
TRBV6-6	TRBJ2-5	NA	TRBD1	TGTGCCAGCAGTTACCCGGGACAGGGTCAAGAGACCCAGTACTTC	CASSYPGQGQETQYF
TRBV2	TRBJ2-7	few	NA	TGTGCCAGCAGTGGGGACATTTACGAGCAGTACTTC	CASSGDIYEQYF
TRBV7-6	TRBJ2-6	NA	NA	TGTGCCAGCAGCTTCCCACTTACCGATTCTGGGGCCAACGTCCTGACTTTC	CASSFPLTDSGANVLTF
TRBV2	TRBJ2-1	NA	TRBD2	TGTGCCAGCAGTGATACTAGCGGGGGGGCCAATGAGCAGTTCTTC	CASSDTSGGANEQFF
TRBV10-2	TRBJ1-1	NA	NA	TGCGCCAGCAGCGCGACGAGGACTGAAGCTTTCTTT	CASSATRTEAFF
TRBV4-1	TRBJ2-7	NA	NA	TGCGCCAGCAGCCAAGCGCGGGAGCAGTACTTC	CASSQAREQYF
TRBV11-3	TRBJ2-1	few	TRBD2	TGTGCCAGCAGCTACCCAGGGACTAGCTTTGACGCGAGGCAGTTCTTC	CASSYPGTSFDARQFF
TRBV29-1	TRBJ1-5	NA	TRBD1	TGCAGCGCCGGGACAGAAGGGCCCCAGCATTTT	CSAGTEGPQHF
TRBV4-2	TRBJ1-4	few	NA	TGTGCCAGCAGCCAAGGTGACATACCTAATGAAAAACTGTTTTTT	CASSQGDIPNEKLFF
TRBV11-2	TRBJ2-4	NA	NA	TGTGCCAGCAGAGCCGTTAGGGGAGCCAAAAACATTCAGTACTTC	CASRAVRGAKNIQYF
TRBV7-9	TRBJ2-7	few	TRBD1	TGTGCCAGCAAGGGGGCAGGGCCCCACGAGCAGTACTTC	CASKGAGPHEQYF
TRBV29-1	TRBJ1-1	NA	TRBD1	TGCAGCGTTGAGGACAGGCCCGTGAACACTGAAGCTTTCTTT	CSVEDRPVNTEAFF
TRBV13	TRBJ2-6	NA	NA	TGTGCCAGCAGCTTAAATCGAGGGACTGGGGCCAACGTCCTGACTTTC	CASSLNRGTGANVLTF
TRBV7-9	TRBJ1-2	few	TRBD1	TGTGCCAGCAGCTTCGCCGGGACAGGGGGTGGCTACACCTTC	CASSFAGTGGGYTF
TRBV5-1	TRBJ1-5	NA	NA	TGCGCCTGGGTCCGGGGGGGCAATCAGCCCCAGCATTTT	CAWVRGGNQPQHF
TRBV5-1	TRBJ1-2	NA	TRBD1	TGCGCCAGCAGCTTAGTAGGGGGCGCGGACTATGGCTACACCTTC	CASSLVGGADYGYTF
TRBV6-5	TRBJ2-7	few	NA	TGTGCCAGCAGTACTGGGGCCATGACAGTGGGGCAGTACTTC	CASSTGAMTVGQYF
TRBV21-1	TRBJ2-7	few	NA	TGTGCCAGCATAGGGACAGGGATCTACGAGCAGTACTTC	CASIGTGIYEQYF
TRBV7-4	TRBJ1-5	NA	TRBD1	TGTGCCAGCAGCGTATTACGGGACAGGGCGCGGTATAGCAATCAGCCCCAGCATTTT	CASSVLRDRARYSNQPQHF
TRBV10-3	TRBJ2-3	few	NA	TGTGCCATCAGTGATTTTAACGGTCGACGAAGTATTTGGCGGGACGGCAACACAGATACGCAGTATTTT	CAISDFNGRRSIWRDGNTDTQYF
TRBV7-9	TRBJ1-3	few	NA	TGTGCCAGCAGCTTAGGACGGAGCTCTGGAAACACCATATATTTT	CASSLGRSSGNTIYF
TRBV7-7	TRBJ1-1	few	NA	TGTGCTAGCAGCTTTACACTGAACACTGAAGCTTTCTTT	CASSFTLNTEAFF
TRBV10-2	TRBJ2-5	NA	TRBD2	TGCGCCAGCAGTGGACTAGCGGGACAGGAGACCCAGTACTTC	CASSGLAGQETQYF
TRBV18	TRBJ1-6	few	NA	TGTGCCAGCTCTGGGTCGGAGAATTCACCCCTCCACTTT	CASSGSENSPLHF
TRBV14	TRBJ2-3	NA	TRBD2	TGTGCCAGCAGCCAAGATCAAGCGGGAGGCACAGATACGCAGTATTTT	CASSQDQAGGTDTQYF
TRBV19	TRBJ2-7	NA	NA	TGTGCCAGTAGTCGTGTCGGTTACGAGCAGTACTTC	CASSRVGYEQYF
TRBV2	TRBJ2-1	NA	TRBD2	TGTGCCAGCACCCTGACTAGCGGGAGAAGGAATGAGCAGTTCTTC	CASTLTSGRRNEQFF
TRBV5-1	TRBJ2-1	few	TRBD2	TGCGCCAGCAGCCTTACTAGCGGGTTTAGGAATGAGCAGTTCTTC	CASSLTSGFRNEQFF
TRBV25-1	TRBJ1-2	NA	NA	TGTGCCAGCAGTGAAATAAGGGGGATCGGTGGCTACACCTTC	CASSEIRGIGGYTF
TRBV5-1	TRBJ1-5	NA	NA	TGCGCCAGCAGTCGGACACCGGGAGGCAATCAGCCCCAGCATTTT	CASSRTPGGNQPQHF